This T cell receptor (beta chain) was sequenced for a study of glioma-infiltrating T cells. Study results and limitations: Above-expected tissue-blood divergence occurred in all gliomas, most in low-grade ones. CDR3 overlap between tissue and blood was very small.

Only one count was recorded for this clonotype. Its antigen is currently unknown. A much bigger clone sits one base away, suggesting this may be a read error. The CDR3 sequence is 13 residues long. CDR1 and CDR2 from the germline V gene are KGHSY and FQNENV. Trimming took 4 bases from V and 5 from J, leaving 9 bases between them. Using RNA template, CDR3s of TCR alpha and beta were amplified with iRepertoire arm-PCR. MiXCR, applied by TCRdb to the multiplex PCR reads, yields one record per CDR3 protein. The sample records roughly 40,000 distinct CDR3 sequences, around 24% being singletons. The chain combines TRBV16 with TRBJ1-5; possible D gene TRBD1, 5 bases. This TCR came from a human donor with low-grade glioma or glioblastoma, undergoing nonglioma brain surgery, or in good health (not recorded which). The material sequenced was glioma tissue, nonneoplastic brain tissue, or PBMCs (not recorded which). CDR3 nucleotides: TGTGCCAGCAGCCCGCAGGGAGATCAGCCCCAGCATTTT. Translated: CASSPQGDQPQHF.